This TCR beta chain originates from a study of cytomegalovirus exposure and HLA in healthy donors. Study at large: An early release of data contained about 85 million unique TCRs, which came from HLA-typed donors.

60 Vbeta and 13 Jbeta primers were used in PCR. TCRdb keeps only in-frame clones here, not all; method: immunoSEQ multiplex PCR. The profile covers 90,000 to 120,000 clones, with about 9.4% appearing a single time and roughly 5% taken by the ten largest. As to this clone: Its cognate antigen is unknown.

CDR3 length equals 15 residues. The V end lost 0 bases, the J end lost 3 bases, and 10 bases lay between the germline ends. In germline, CDR1 is ENHRY, CDR2 SYGVKD. Overall study findings and caveats: Later analysis revealed greater clonal expansion in HLA-associated TCR beta chains than in equally common others.

Sample: PBMCs. This chain connects TRBV10-3 to TRBJ2-3; a weak D match, TRBD1 (6 bases). The TCR comes from a man aged 35-49 years in good health and CMV-seropositive. Here the CDR3 DNA reads TGTGCCATCAGTGAGTCGACTCAGGGGACAGATACGCAGTATTTT. It encodes CAISESTQGTDTQYF.